This entry lists 26 T cell receptor beta chains sequenced from one sample in a study of human T cells and chemical hapten exposure. Noted time point: patch test 1, 2 weeks after DPC sensitization. Treatment given: therapeutic diphenylcyclopropenone sensitization with weekly scalp DPC. TCRdb reprocessed the RACE reads via MiXCR and lists one record per CDR3 protein. The table records about 360,000 distinct CDR3 sequences, around 6.9% of them present only once. The material was whole blood, obtained in connection with sensitization to the hapten diphenylcyclopropenone (DPC). These receptor sequences come from a woman aged 18-29 years with alopecia areata. Some clones in this sample may be carry-over from other donors' samples.

The chain has TRBV28 and TRBJ2-3; TRBD2 matches 10 bases. Germline lookup yields CDR1 MDHEN and CDR2 SYDVKM. After removal of 2 bases from V and 8 bases from J, the junction contained 7 bases not matched to a gene. The CDR3 has 15 residues. The CDR3 reads CASSLPAGGRGTQYF. Here the CDR3 DNA reads TGTGCCAGCAGTTTACCAGCGGGGGGGAGGGGTACGCAGTATTTT.

Ten or more counts support this clonotype. This sequence joins TRBV28 and TRBJ2-4; D is unclear. Germline CDR1 MDHEN, CDR2 SYDVKM. The CDR3 loop spans 15 amino acids. V was trimmed by 1 base and J by 1 base, leaving 8 bases between them. This chain's CDR3 is CASSLLGVAKNIQYF. CDR3 DNA sequence: TGTGCCAGCAGTTTATTAGGAGTTGCCAAAAACATTCAGTACTTC.

This clonotype was counted only a few times. V is TRBV18 and J is TRBJ1-2; tentative D call: TRBD1 (5 bases). Trimming removed 3 bases at V and 5 bases at J, with 19 bases between. CDR1 KGHSH and CDR2 LQKENI come from the germline V gene. The CDR3 extends over 16 amino acids. The CDR3, as DNA: TGTGCCAGCTCACCGTCTCCGGGGGACTTCATTTATGGCTACACCTTC. Its protein is CASSPSPGDFIYGYTF.

The chain carries TRBV3-1 and TRBJ1-5; no clear D. Germline loops: CDR1 LGHDT, CDR2 YNNKEL (reference sequence). This CDR3 has 12 residues. The V gene lost 2 bases and the J gene lost 4 bases, with 3 bases spanning the gap. The CDR3 DNA reads as TGTGCCAGCAGCCAACGAAATCAGCCCCAGCATTTT. Its translation: CASSQRNQPQHF.

This clonotype came up many times. The chain combines TRBV10-3 with TRBJ2-6; D is perhaps TRBD1 (6 bases). The CDR3 is made up of 16 amino acids. Germline assignment: CDR1 ENHRY and CDR2 SYGVKD. Trimming took 6 bases from V and 2 from J, leaving 14 bases between them. The CDR3 spells CAIRPQGTAGANVLTF. In DNA, the CDR3 is TGTGCCATCAGACCACAGGGAACGGCTGGGGCCAACGTCCTGACTTTC.

This clonotype was observed many times. The chain recombines TRBV29-1 with TRBJ1-1; tentative D call: TRBD1 (5 bases). This CDR3 comprises 13 residues. CDR1 and CDR2 (germline): SQVTM, ANQGSEA. V lost 0 bases to trimming and J lost 5 bases, with 10 bases between them. The CDR3 bases are TGCAGCGTTGAAGAGCAGGGTGGGACTGAAGCTTTCTTT. The encoded protein is CSVEEQGGTEAFF.

This clonotype turned up a few times. V gene TRBV12-3 or TRBV12-4 combines with J gene TRBJ1-6; 7 bases align to TRBD1. Trimming removed 6 bases from V and 7 bases from J; junction bases left unmatched: 6. This CDR3 has 14 amino acids. The CDR3 DNA reads as TGTGCCAGCAGGCGCTGGGGACAGAATTCACCCCTCCACTTT. Amino acid sequence: CASRRWGQNSPLHF.

The table lists this clonotype with many counts. V usage is TRBV9 and J usage is TRBJ2-1, with TRBD2 matching over 7 bases. The CDR3 runs to 16 residues. V gave up 2 bases and J gave up 7 bases; unmatched junction bases: 12. Per germline, CDR1 SGDLS and CDR2 YYNGEE. The CDR3 nucleotides are TGTGCCAGCAGCGTGAATCCTAGCGGATTTTTTAATGAGCAGTTCTTC. This translates into CASSVNPSGFFNEQFF.

The gene calls are TRBV5-1 and TRBJ2-7; 7 bases are a match to TRBD1. Germline CDR1 SGHRS, CDR2 YFSETQ. The CDR3 contains 15 residues. J lost 0 bases, V lost 4 bases, and 7 bases had no gene match. The CDR3 DNA sequence: TGCGCCAGCAGCGGCCCGGGACAGAACTCCTACGAGCAGTACTTC. This encodes CASSGPGQNSYEQYF.

Only a few counts were recorded for this clonotype. The V gene is TRBV28, the J gene TRBJ1-3; no firm D call. V was pared by 6 bases and J by 0 bases, with 15 bases between. The CDR3 loop spans 16 amino acids. Germline V gene data show CDR1 as MDHEN and CDR2 as SYDVKM. The chain's CDR3 is CASRARSASSGNTIYF. CDR3 DNA sequence: TGTGCCAGCAGAGCTAGGTCGGCGAGCTCTGGAAACACCATATATTTT.

The J gene is TRBJ1-6, the V gene TRBV28; the D gene is possibly TRBD1 (5 bases). Looked up from germline, CDR1 is MDHEN and CDR2 is SYDVKM. V lost 7 bases and J 8 bases, leaving 12 bases between the germline ends. The CDR3 is 13 amino acids. This CDR3 reads CASNLGGDSPLHF. CDR3 bases: TGTGCCAGCAATCTAGGAGGGGATTCACCCCTCCACTTT. The full variable domain, in which reference TRBV28 and TRBJ1-6 provide the parts outside the CDR3, is DVKVTQSSRYLVKRTGEKVFLECVQDMDHENMFWYRQDPGLGLRLIYFSYDVKMKEKGDIPEGYSVSREKKERFSLILESASTNQTSMYLCASNLGGDSPLHFGNGTRLTVT.

The V gene is TRBV23-1, the J gene TRBJ1-3, with D perhaps matching TRBD1 (6 bases). TRBV23-1 is an ORF for which the function is uncertain. This CDR3 region has 13 residues. Deletions cut 6 bases from V and 2 bases from J, with 8 bases between. As DNA, the CDR3 is TGCGCCAGCAGCCGGACAGCTGGAAACACCATATATTTT. Translation: CASSRTAGNTIYF.

This clonotype was detected ten times or more. The chain couples TRBV30 to TRBJ1-5; 7 bases map to TRBD1. Germline assignment: CDR1 GTSNPN and CDR2 SVGIG (reference sequence). Trimming at V came to 0 bases and at J to 1 base, leaving 0 bases not matched to a gene. The CDR3 is 14 residues long. DNA of the CDR3: TGTGCCTGGAGTGTACAGGGGAGCAATCAGCCCCAGCATTTT. As protein: CAWSVQGSNQPQHF.

The chain employs TRBV6-6 and TRBJ1-2; TRBD1 matches 8 bases. The CDR3 extends over 16 amino acids. After removal of 5 bases from V and 5 bases from J, the junction contained 13 bases not matched to a gene. The germline CDR1 and CDR2 sequences are MNHNY and SVGAGI (reference sequence). The CDR3 loop reads CASSITSSTGEYGYTF. In DNA, the CDR3 is TGTGCCAGCAGTATTACCTCCTCGACAGGGGAATATGGCTACACCTTC.

J is TRBJ1-2 and V is TRBV9; 7 bases are shared with TRBD1. The ends lost 4 bases at V and 8 bases at J; junction bases unmatched: 5. This CDR3 contains 12 residues. Germline V gene lookup returns CDR1 SGDLS and CDR2 YYNGEE. The DNA for the CDR3 is TGTGCCAGCAGCCGGGACAGCTGGGGCTACACCTTC. It encodes CASSRDSWGYTF.

This clonotype was counted many times. The V gene is TRBV6-5, the J gene TRBJ2-5; tentative D call: TRBD1 (6 bases). The CDR3 contains 14 residues. The V gene lost 6 bases and the J gene lost 2 bases, with 13 bases spanning the gap. From germline, CDR1 is MNHEY and CDR2 SVGAGI. The CDR3 nucleotides read TGTGCCAGCAGCCGACAGGAGCCTCAAGAGACCCAGTACTTC. It specifies CASSRQEPQETQYF.

This clonotype was picked up a small number of times. The CDR3 DNA follows: TGTGCCAGCAGTGGGAGGACAGACAAAAACATTCAGTACTTC. Protein: CASSGRTDKNIQYF. V and J are TRBV2 and TRBJ2-4, with a weak D call TRBD1 (6 bases). Germline CDR1 is SNHLY and CDR2 is FYNNEI. Trimming stripped 4 bases from V and 3 bases from J, with 10 bases between. The CDR3 has 14 amino acids.

V is TRBV20-1 and J is TRBJ1-2; TRBD1 aligns across 7 bases. With 3 bases clipped from V and 4 bases from J, the junction kept 5 bases outside the gene matches. Germline V gene sequence: CDR1 DFQATT, CDR2 SNEGSKA (reference sequence). This CDR3 has 13 residues. CDR3 loop: CSARGSGGYGYTF. DNA of the CDR3: TGCAGTGCTAGGGGGTCAGGGGGCTATGGCTACACCTTC.

This clonotype was observed a few times. The V call is TRBV4-3, the J call TRBJ2-3; D remains ambiguous. V was shortened by 0 bases and J by 1 base, with 14 bases between the two germline ends. The CDR3 extends over 17 amino acids. Germline CDR1 LGHNA, CDR2 YSLEER. This CDR3 is CASSQDLRAWGTDTQYF. In nucleotides, the CDR3 is TGCGCCAGCAGCCAAGATTTACGGGCATGGGGCACAGATACGCAGTATTTT.

The CDR3 sequence: CASSWGGTQSTDTQYF. CDR3 sequence (DNA): TGTGCCAGCAGCTGGGGGGGGACTCAGAGCACAGATACGCAGTATTTT. V gene TRBV7-2 combines with J gene TRBJ2-3; 7 bases match TRBD2. This CDR3 comprises 16 residues. Trimming took 4 bases from V and 0 from J; bases not matched to a gene: 7. Germline values: CDR1 SGHTA, CDR2 FQGNSA. Complete variable domain (other parts from reference TRBV7-2 and TRBJ2-3): GAGVSQSPSNKVTEKGKDVELRCDPISGHTALYWYRQSLGQGLEFLIYFQGNSAPDKSGLPSDRFSAERTGGSVSTLTIQRTQQEDSAVYLCASSWGGTQSTDTQYFGPGTRLTVL.

This clonotype was seen a few times. The chain is built from TRBV2 and TRBJ1-6; D remains unclear. The CDR3 has 16 residues. Looked up from germline, CDR1 is SNHLY and CDR2 is FYNNEI. Between the trimmed V and J ends, which lost 6 bases and 7 bases, there was a span of 19 bases. The CDR3 spells CASSERAGYGNSPLHF. The CDR3 nucleotides are TGTGCCAGCAGCGAAAGAGCGGGGTATGGCAATTCACCCCTCCACTTT.

This clonotype showed up many times. The rearrangement uses TRBV7-2 and TRBJ1-5, with D possibly being TRBD1 (5 bases). The CDR3 has 15 residues. Trimming cost V 2 bases and J 4 bases, with 12 bases left between them. From germline, CDR1 is SGHTA and CDR2 FQGNSA. The CDR3 here is CASSLYGTVNQPQHF. CDR3 DNA sequence: TGTGCCAGCAGCTTATATGGGACGGTGAATCAGCCCCAGCATTTT.

This clonotype was seen many times. V gene TRBV14 combines with J gene TRBJ2-1; D remains ambiguous. The V end lost 2 bases, the J end lost 7 bases, and 12 bases lay between the germline ends. CDR1 is SGHDN, CDR2 FVKESK, per germline. The CDR3 is 14 amino acids. The CDR3 reads CASSQPTSTNEQFF. The CDR3, as DNA: TGTGCCAGCAGCCAACCTACGTCAACAAATGAGCAGTTCTTC.

This clonotype was seen at least ten times. The rearrangement uses TRBV9 and TRBJ1-5; D gene unclear. Trimming removed 4 bases from V and 1 base from J, with 9 bases in between. The CDR3 sequence is 14 residues long. The germline CDR1 and CDR2 sequences are SGDLS and YYNGEE. DNA for the CDR3: TGTGCCAGCAGCCCTTCTTGGAGCAATCAGCCCCAGCATTTT. The encoded protein is CASSPSWSNQPQHF.

This clonotype was seen more than once but under ten times. The rearrangement uses TRBV7-9 and TRBJ1-2, with D possibly being TRBD1 (5 bases). Germline-derived CDR1 and CDR2 are SEHNR and FQNEAQ (reference sequence). V lost 2 bases, J lost 8 bases, and 18 bases lay in between. The CDR3 length is 15 residues. The CDR3 sequence is CASSLTSGRSRGYTF. The CDR3, as DNA: TGTGCCAGCAGCTTAACGTCAGGGCGGTCTAGAGGCTACACCTTC.

The chain carries TRBV9 and TRBJ1-3; TRBD1 agrees at 7 bases. The V gene's germline CDR1 is SGDLS and CDR2 YYNGEE. The length of the CDR3 is 17 residues. The ends lost 0 bases at V and 4 bases at J; junction bases unmatched: 10. CDR3 in DNA: TGTGCCAGCAGCGTAGACCCAGGGGGGGGATCCGGAAACACCATATATTTT. It encodes CASSVDPGGGSGNTIYF.